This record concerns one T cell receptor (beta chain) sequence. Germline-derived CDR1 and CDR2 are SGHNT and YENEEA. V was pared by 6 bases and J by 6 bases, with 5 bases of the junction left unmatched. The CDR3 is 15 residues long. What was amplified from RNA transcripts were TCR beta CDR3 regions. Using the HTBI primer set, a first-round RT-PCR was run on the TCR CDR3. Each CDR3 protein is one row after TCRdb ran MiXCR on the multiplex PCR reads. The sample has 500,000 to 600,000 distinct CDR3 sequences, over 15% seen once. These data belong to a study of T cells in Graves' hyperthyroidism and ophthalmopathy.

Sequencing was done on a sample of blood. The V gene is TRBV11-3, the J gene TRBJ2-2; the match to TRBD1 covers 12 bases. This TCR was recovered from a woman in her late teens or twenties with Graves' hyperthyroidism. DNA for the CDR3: TGTGCCAGCAGATGGGGGACAGGGGGCCCCGGGGAGCTGTTTTTT. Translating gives CASRWGTGGPGELFF.